This T cell receptor (beta chain) was captured in a study of blood T cell repertoires in COVID-19. Sequencing was performed with immunoSEQ multiplex PCR; in TCRdb, only in-frame clones are kept and a portion is missing. The table has about 64,000 clones, approximately 90% seen once. The source material was PBMCs or T cells enriched from blood (not recorded which). The sequence came from a woman in her forties who had recovered from COVID-19.

The CDR3 spells CASSWDSNTGELFF. CDR3 nucleotide sequence: TGCGCCAGCAGCTGGGACAGCAACACCGGGGAGCTGTTTTTT. The chain uses TRBV5-1 and TRBJ2-2, with TRBD1 matching 7 bases. V lost 3 bases to trimming and J lost 2 bases; unmatched junction nucleotides: 1. The germline V gene has CDR1 SGHRS and CDR2 YFSETQ. The CDR3 covers 14 residues.